Listed here is a single T cell receptor (beta chain). Its antigen is unknown. The sample is drawn from a study of T cell repertoires in cytomegalovirus infection. The CDR3 runs 16 residues. Germline values: CDR1 SGHAT, CDR2 FQNNGV. The V end was cut by 5 bases, the J end by 6 bases, with 21 bases between. Each CDR3 protein gets one entry after TCRdb re-called the reads with MiXCR. The profile shows hundreds of thousands of distinct CDR3 sequences, approximately 46% of them singletons. This clonotype was sampled from a human donor in good health (CMV status not recorded). Some clones in this sample may be carry-over from other donors' samples. Source: cultured PBMCs, taken from culture after CMV antigen stimulation. The V gene is TRBV11-2, the J gene TRBJ2-3, with a tentative D call TRBD2 (7 bases). The CDR3 loop reads CASSRLLRGGPDTQYF. The CDR3 coding sequence is TGTGCCAGCAGCCGCCTATTGAGGGGGGGACCTGATACGCAGTATTTT.